This TCR beta chain was found in a study of blood T cells in healthy people across ages. Findings and limits, study-wide: Long-lived and aged donors differed, with more naive CD4+ cells and higher diversity in the long-lived.

Between the trimmed V and J ends, which lost 0 bases and 5 bases, there was a span of 10 bases. The CDR3 covers 14 residues. CDR1 SEHNR and CDR2 FQNEAQ come from the germline V gene (reference sequence). Using a J-beta primer mix together with a sample-barcoded 5' primer, a second PCR was run for roughly 6 to 11 cycles. TCRdb called the 5' RACE reads again in MiXCR, with one record for every CDR3 protein. Here the sample spans 800,000 or so distinct CDR3 sequences, around 50% being singletons. The donors, healthy Caucasians from Russia, were aged 6 to 90. Each sample gave at least 7 million isolated PBMCs. This clonotype was seen at least ten times. Its specificity is unknown.

This chain links TRBV7-9 with TRBJ2-5; no clear D. This TCR was sampled from an elderly man in good health. The sample comprised blood. The chain's CDR3 is CASSLAGATETQYF. CDR3 in DNA: TGTGCCAGCAGCTTAGCAGGAGCGACGGAGACCCAGTACTTC.